What follows is one T cell receptor beta chain and its context. Antigen specificity is unknown. This record belongs to a study of tumor-infiltrating lymphocytes in primary liver carcinoma. Study-wide context: Ranging in age from 30 to 69 years, the patients were men and women. Roughly 3.5 to 7.13 million productive TCRbeta reads were obtained per sample, with similar numbers across tissue types. Study observations and caveats: When set against blood, tumors had a significantly higher top-250-clone fraction (p = 0.039).

Per germline, CDR1 KGHDR and CDR2 SFDVKD. The J segment lost 3 bases and the V segment lost 4 bases, leaving 2 bases of the junction unmatched. The CDR3 is 15 residues long. Reverse transcription of approximately 500 ng total RNA with a constant-region primer produced TCR beta cDNA. Three nested multiplex PCR rounds of slightly modified ARM-PCR generated TCR beta libraries. With TRBV1-TRBV30 forward primers and a C-beta reverse primer, the first two PCR rounds were run for around 10 cycles each. TCRdb processed the multiplex PCR reads anew with MiXCR; each CDR3 protein has one entry. The sample carries approximately 100,000 distinct CDR3 sequences, about 70% recorded once. Co-extraction of both nucleic acids (RNA and DNA) used roughly 18-32 mg of unsorted bulk tissue. Without exception, tumor samples held over 75% viable tumor cells.

V usage is TRBV24-1 and J usage is TRBJ2-1; 10 nucleotides match TRBD1. The TCR sequence derives from a woman aged 55-69 years with primary liver carcinoma and hepatitis B virus infection. The specimen sequenced was liver tumor tissue from sampling region 2. The sample's subset: tumor region T2, inferior pole. CDR3 sequence: CATSEGQGNYNEQFF. CDR3 nucleotide sequence: TGTGCCACCAGTGAGGGACAGGGGAACTACAATGAGCAGTTCTTC.